One and the same sample provided the 14 T cell receptor beta chains below, sequenced in a study of T cells in Graves' hyperthyroidism and ophthalmopathy. Amplification of TCR beta CDR3 regions used RNA as the template. The TCR CDR3 was amplified in a first-round RT-PCR using the HTBI primer set. TCRdb redid the calling of the multiplex PCR reads with MiXCR, one entry per CDR3 protein. The sample records a few hundred thousand distinct CDR3 sequences, more than 20% being singletons. The sample taken for sequencing was blood. All receptors derive from a man in his fifties or sixties with Graves' hyperthyroidism.

This clonotype has ten or more counts. V and J are TRBV11-2 and TRBJ2-7; D is perhaps TRBD1 (6 bases). V was cut by 5 bases and J by 2 bases, with 10 bases left in between. The CDR3 is 13 residues long. Germline assignment: CDR1 SGHAT and CDR2 FQNNGV. CDR3 DNA: TGTGCCAGCAGCCCGGACAGACCCTACGAGCAGTACTTC. Protein: CASSPDRPYEQYF.

The chain recombines TRBV19 with TRBJ1-1; D not resolved. This CDR3 is built from 13 residues. Germline V gives CDR1 LNHDA, CDR2 SQIVND (reference sequence). The ends were cut back, 6 bases at V and 0 bases at J, with 8 bases in the middle. The CDR3 region has the DNA TGTGCCAGTAGCCGGAGGATGAACACTGAAGCTTTCTTT. Translating it yields CASSRRMNTEAFF.

This chain's CDR3 is CASSLTPGAYEQYF. CDR3 coding DNA: TGTGCCAGCAGTTTAACGCCAGGGGCCTACGAGCAGTACTTC. The chain recombines TRBV27 with TRBJ2-7; a possible D gene is TRBD1 (6 bases). Per germline, CDR1 MNHEY and CDR2 SMNVEV (reference sequence). This CDR3 region has 14 residues. Deletions cut 2 bases from V and 2 bases from J, with 10 bases between.

The V call is TRBV29-1, the J call TRBJ2-3; possibly TRBD2 for D (5 bases). With 6 bases removed from V and 0 bases from J, the gap between germline ends came to 13 bases. This CDR3 is 14 amino acids long. CDR1 is SQVTM, CDR2 ANQGSEA, per germline. DNA for the CDR3: TGCAGCGTGGTAAGATGGACTAGCACAGATACGCAGTATTTT. Its translation: CSVVRWTSTDTQYF.

This clonotype appeared a few times. The J gene is TRBJ2-3, the V gene TRBV7-3; 13 bases map to TRBD2. Germline V lookup: CDR1 SGHTA, CDR2 FQGTGA. The ends lost 5 bases at V and 3 bases at J; junction bases unmatched: 5. The CDR3 totals 16 residues. The CDR3 sequence is CASSLRTSGSTDTQYF. DNA for the CDR3: TGTGCCAGCAGCCTTCGGACTAGCGGGAGTACAGATACGCAGTATTTT.

The sample holds many counts of this clonotype. J is TRBJ2-7 and V is TRBV11-2; TRBD1 might be the D (5 bases). CDR1 and CDR2 from the germline V gene are SGHAT and FQNNGV. This CDR3 is 14 amino acids long. The V end was cut by 5 bases, the J end by 3 bases, with 14 bases between. The CDR3 coding sequence is TGTGCCAGCAGCCCGCCCGACAGCTTCTACGAGCAGTACTTC. It yields the protein CASSPPDSFYEQYF.

A note on this clonotype: Its ends do not fully match the called genes, so a read error is possible. This sequence joins TRBV7-2 and TRBJ1-5; possibly TRBD1 for D (5 bases). Germline-derived CDR1 and CDR2 are SGHTA and FQGNSA. The length of the CDR3 is 15 residues. In DNA, the CDR3 is TGTGCCAGCAGCTTAGTGTCAGGGAGCAATCAGCCCCGGCATTTT. Translation: CASSLVSGSNQPRHF.

This chain connects TRBV24-1 to TRBJ1-1; no clear D gene. CDR1 and CDR2 (germline): KGHDR, SFDVKD. The CDR3 totals 13 residues. Trimming removed 1 base from V and 5 bases from J, with 7 bases in between. The CDR3: CATSDFGETEAFF. In DNA form, the CDR3 reads TGTGCCACCAGTGATTTTGGGGAGACTGAAGCTTTCTTT.

The chain combines TRBV18 with TRBJ2-7, with D possibly being TRBD1 or TRBD2 (6 bases each). Per the germline V gene, CDR1 is KGHSH and CDR2 is LQKENI. V dropped 3 bases and J dropped 3 bases, with 21 bases sitting between them. The CDR3 totals 17 residues. In DNA, the CDR3 is TGTGCCAGCTCACCCTACCGGGGGCAGGTAGTAGGCTACGAGCAGTACTTC. Translated: CASSPYRGQVVGYEQYF. Full variable domain (rest looked up from reference TRBV18 and TRBJ2-7): NAGVMQNPRHLVRRRGQEARLRCSPMKGHSHVYWYRQLPEEGLKFMVYLQKENIIDESGMPKERFSAEFPKEGPSILRIQQVVRGDSAAYFCASSPYRGQVVGYEQYFGPGTRLTVT.

The gene calls are TRBV28 and TRBJ1-4, with D maybe TRBD1 (5 bases). Trimming removed 5 bases at V and 3 bases at J, with 13 bases between. CDR1 and CDR2 from the germline V gene are MDHEN and SYDVKM. This CDR3 region has 15 residues. CDR3 nucleotides: TGTGCCAGCAGTAGGGGAACGGGGGCTAATGAAAAACTGTTTTTT. The encoded protein is CASSRGTGANEKLFF.

V usage is TRBV11-3 and J usage is TRBJ2-2; D is possibly TRBD1 (5 bases). Germline V gene lookup returns CDR1 SGHNT and CDR2 YENEEA. Trimming shortened V by 2 bases and J by 4 bases, and 14 bases separated the two germline ends. This CDR3 spans 16 amino acids. The CDR3 DNA is TGTGCCAGCAGCTTATCCCTCAGGGCTCCCACCGGGGAGCTGTTTTTT. It encodes CASSLSLRAPTGELFF.

The J gene is TRBJ2-5, the V gene TRBV28; a weak D match, TRBD2 (6 bases). Germline V gives CDR1 MDHEN, CDR2 SYDVKM. The V and J ends lost 4 bases and 6 bases respectively, with 12 bases between them. The CDR3 runs 13 residues. The CDR3 sequence: CASSSGLPQTQYF. CDR3 sequence (DNA): TGTGCCAGCAGTTCGGGACTGCCGCAGACCCAGTACTTC.

This clonotype was seen only a few times. The chain has TRBV4-2 and TRBJ2-5, with TRBD2 identical over 8 bases. There are 17 residues in the CDR3. From germline, CDR1 is LGHNA and CDR2 YNFKEQ. The V segment lost 4 bases and the J segment 5 bases; nucleotides outside the gene matches: 15. The CDR3 bases are TGTGCCAGCAGCCTCTCCGCGGGGGGCGGGAGTGGGGAGACCCAGTACTTC. Translation: CASSLSAGGGSGETQYF.

The chain employs TRBV27 and TRBJ2-5; D is perhaps TRBD1 (5 bases). V was trimmed by 1 base and J by 5 bases, leaving 20 bases between them. Germline CDR1 and CDR2: MNHEY and SMNVEV (reference sequence). There are 17 residues in the CDR3. This CDR3 reads CASSLLWEGAPGETQYF. The CDR3 nucleotides are TGTGCCAGCAGTTTATTGTGGGAAGGGGCGCCCGGGGAGACCCAGTACTTC.